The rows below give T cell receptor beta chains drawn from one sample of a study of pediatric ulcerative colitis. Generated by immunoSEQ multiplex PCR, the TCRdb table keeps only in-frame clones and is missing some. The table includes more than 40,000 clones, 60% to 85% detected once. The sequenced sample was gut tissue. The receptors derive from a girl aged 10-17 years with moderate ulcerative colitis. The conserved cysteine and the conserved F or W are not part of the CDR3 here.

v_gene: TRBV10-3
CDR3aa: AISEGSYEQY

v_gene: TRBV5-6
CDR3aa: ASSLSGRRAEAF

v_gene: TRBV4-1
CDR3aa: ASSQGQVNQPQH

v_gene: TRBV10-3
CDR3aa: ASSYTGDRQF

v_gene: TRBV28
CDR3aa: ASIGSGRETEAF

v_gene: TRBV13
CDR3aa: ASSFKALLNYGYT

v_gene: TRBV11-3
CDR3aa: ASSLEGATDTQY

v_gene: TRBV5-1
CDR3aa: ASSLGGQVAEQY

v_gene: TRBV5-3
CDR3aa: ARSPDGFNEEKLF

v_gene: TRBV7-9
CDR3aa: ASSHILARIETQY

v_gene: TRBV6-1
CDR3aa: ASRTGGGNEQY

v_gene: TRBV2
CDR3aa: ASGGQVHNEQF

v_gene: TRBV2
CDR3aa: ASSGTTMNTEAF

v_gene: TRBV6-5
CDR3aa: ASRPRMGENAEAF

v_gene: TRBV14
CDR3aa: ASSLSINSPLH

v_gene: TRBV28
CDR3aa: ASRGGQVKDEQF

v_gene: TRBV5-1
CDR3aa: ASSLGVNGNGYT

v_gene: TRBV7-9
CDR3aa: ASSLRVRDRTGGEQY

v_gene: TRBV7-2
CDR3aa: ASSSIAGANYEQY

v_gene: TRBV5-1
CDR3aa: ASSLGTSGSPNEQF

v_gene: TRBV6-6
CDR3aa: ASSSASGLLH

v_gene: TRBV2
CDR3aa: ASSPWDTDTGELF

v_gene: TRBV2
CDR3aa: ASSKDWDYEQY

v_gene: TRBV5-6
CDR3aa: ASSLVAGWDTEAF

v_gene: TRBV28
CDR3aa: ASIPGQGITEAF

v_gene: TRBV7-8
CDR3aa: ASSRGGTGEAF

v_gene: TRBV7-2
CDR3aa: ASSSPGLQETQY

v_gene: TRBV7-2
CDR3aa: ASSRDTLEAF

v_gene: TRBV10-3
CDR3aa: AIKAGGPYEQY

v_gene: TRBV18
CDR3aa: ASSPTRGNSGNTIY

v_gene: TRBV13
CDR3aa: ALKAKRGGYAEAF

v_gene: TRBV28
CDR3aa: ASSPHKQGNTEAF